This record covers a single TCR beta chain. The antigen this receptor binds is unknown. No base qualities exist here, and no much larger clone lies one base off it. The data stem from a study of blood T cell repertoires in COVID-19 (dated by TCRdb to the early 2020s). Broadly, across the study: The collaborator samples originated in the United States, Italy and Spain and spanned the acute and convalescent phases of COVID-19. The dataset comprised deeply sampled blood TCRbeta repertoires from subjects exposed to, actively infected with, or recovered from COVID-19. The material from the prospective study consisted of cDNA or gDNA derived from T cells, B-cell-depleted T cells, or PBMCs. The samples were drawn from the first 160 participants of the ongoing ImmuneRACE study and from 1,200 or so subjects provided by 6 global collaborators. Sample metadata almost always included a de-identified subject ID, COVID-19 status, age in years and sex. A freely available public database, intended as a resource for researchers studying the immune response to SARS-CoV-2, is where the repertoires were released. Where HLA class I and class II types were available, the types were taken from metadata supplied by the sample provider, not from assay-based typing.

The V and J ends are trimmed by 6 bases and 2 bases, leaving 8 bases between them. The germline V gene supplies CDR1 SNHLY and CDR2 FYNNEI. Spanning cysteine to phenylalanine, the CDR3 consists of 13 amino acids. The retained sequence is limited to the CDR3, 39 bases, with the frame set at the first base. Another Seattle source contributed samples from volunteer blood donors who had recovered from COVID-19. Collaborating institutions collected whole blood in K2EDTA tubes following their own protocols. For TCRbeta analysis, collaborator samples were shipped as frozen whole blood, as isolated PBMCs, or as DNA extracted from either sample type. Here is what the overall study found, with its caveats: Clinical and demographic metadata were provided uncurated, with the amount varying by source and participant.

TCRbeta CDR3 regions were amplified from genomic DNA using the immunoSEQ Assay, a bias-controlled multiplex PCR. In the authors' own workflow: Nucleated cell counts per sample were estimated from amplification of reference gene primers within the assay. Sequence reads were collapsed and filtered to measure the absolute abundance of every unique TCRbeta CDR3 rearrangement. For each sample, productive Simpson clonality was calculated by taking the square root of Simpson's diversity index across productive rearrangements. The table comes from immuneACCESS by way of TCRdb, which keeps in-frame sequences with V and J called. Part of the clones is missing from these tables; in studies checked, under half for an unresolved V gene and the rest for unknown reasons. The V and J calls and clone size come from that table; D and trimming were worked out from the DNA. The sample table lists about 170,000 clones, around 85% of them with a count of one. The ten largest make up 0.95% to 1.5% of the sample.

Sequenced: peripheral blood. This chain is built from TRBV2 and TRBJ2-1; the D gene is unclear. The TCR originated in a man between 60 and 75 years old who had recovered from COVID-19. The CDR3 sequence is CASRSRTYNEQFF. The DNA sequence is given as TGTGCCAGCAGGAGCAGGACCTACAATGAGCAGTTCTTC.